The rows below give T cell receptor beta chains drawn from one sample of a study of blood T cell repertoires in COVID-19. Repertoires were generated with immunoSEQ multiplex PCR, while TCRdb's copy carries only in-frame clones and drops some. This table holds some 88,000 clones, 75% to 85% found once. Sequenced input: peripheral blood. Receptors originate from a human donor in a cohort sampled during active COVID-19. The CDR3 runs from the conserved cysteine through the conserved F or W. Fields, in order: D gene, clone size, J gene, V gene, CDR3 protein, CDR3 DNA. The D gene is left open where the match is weak. Only some rows state a clone size, as once, few, many or a class for expanded clones.

d_call: NA
clone_size: NA
j_call: TRBJ2-3
v_call: TRBV6-5
cdr3_aa: CASSYGSEAADTQYF
cdr3_nt: TGTGCCAGCAGTTACGGTTCGGAGGCGGCGGATACGCAGTATTTT

d_call: NA
clone_size: NA
j_call: TRBJ2-7
v_call: TRBV29-1
cdr3_aa: CSVRQRSYEQYF
cdr3_nt: TGCAGCGTCCGACAGCGTTCCTACGAGCAGTACTTC

d_call: NA
clone_size: few
j_call: TRBJ1-2
v_call: TRBV13
cdr3_aa: CASSTRTGAWDYGYTF
cdr3_nt: TGTGCCAGCAGCACCCGCACGGGAGCATGGGACTATGGCTACACCTTC

d_call: TRBD2
clone_size: NA
j_call: TRBJ2-1
v_call: TRBV11-2
cdr3_aa: CASSLPTSGPAGASDEQFF
cdr3_nt: TGTGCCAGCAGCTTACCCACCTCGGGTCCAGCGGGAGCGTCCGATGAGCAGTTCTTC

d_call: NA
clone_size: NA
j_call: TRBJ2-3
v_call: TRBV5-1
cdr3_aa: CASSLWGRDTQYF
cdr3_nt: TGCGCCAGCAGCTTGTGGGGGCGTGATACGCAGTATTTT

d_call: TRBD1
clone_size: NA
j_call: TRBJ1-2
v_call: TRBV7-2
cdr3_aa: CASSRPLGQGTYGYTF
cdr3_nt: TGTGCCAGCAGCCGCCCTCTTGGACAGGGGACGTATGGCTACACCTTC

d_call: TRBD2
clone_size: NA
j_call: TRBJ2-1
v_call: TRBV7-7
cdr3_aa: CASSSGTSGPPYNEQFF
cdr3_nt: TGTGCTAGCAGCTCCGGGACTAGCGGGCCCCCCTACAATGAGCAGTTCTTC

d_call: NA
clone_size: NA
j_call: TRBJ1-6
v_call: TRBV18
cdr3_aa: CASSSGLIGSPLHF
cdr3_nt: TGTGCCAGCTCATCGGGACTGATAGGTTCACCCCTCCACTTT

d_call: NA
clone_size: few
j_call: TRBJ2-3
v_call: TRBV4-1
cdr3_aa: CASSQDGGDTQYF
cdr3_nt: TGCGCCAGCAGCCAAGACGGAGGAGATACGCAGTATTTT

d_call: NA
clone_size: NA
j_call: TRBJ1-2
v_call: TRBV7-2
cdr3_aa: CASSPRQAYGYTF
cdr3_nt: TGTGCCAGCAGCCCTCGACAGGCCTATGGCTACACCTTC

d_call: TRBD1
clone_size: NA
j_call: TRBJ1-2
v_call: TRBV4-2
cdr3_aa: CASSRTGGHYGYTF
cdr3_nt: TGTGCCAGCAGCCGAACAGGGGGTCACTATGGCTACACCTTC

d_call: TRBD1
clone_size: NA
j_call: TRBJ1-2
v_call: TRBV6-5
cdr3_aa: CASTGGPLNYGYTF
cdr3_nt: TGTGCCAGCACAGGGGGGCCACTCAACTATGGCTACACCTTC

d_call: TRBD1
clone_size: NA
j_call: TRBJ1-2
v_call: TRBV2
cdr3_aa: CASSDLTVDRGMDGYTF
cdr3_nt: TGTGCCAGCAGTGACCTGACGGTGGACAGGGGAATGGATGGCTACACCTTC

d_call: NA
clone_size: NA
j_call: TRBJ2-3
v_call: TRBV5-1
cdr3_aa: CASRLRGDTDTQYF
cdr3_nt: TGCGCCAGCAGGCTCAGGGGAGACACAGATACGCAGTATTTT

d_call: NA
clone_size: NA
j_call: TRBJ1-2
v_call: TRBV19
cdr3_aa: CASRPTEVAGYGYTF
cdr3_nt: TGTGCCAGTAGACCAACAGAGGTCGCGGGCTATGGCTACACCTTC

d_call: NA
clone_size: NA
j_call: TRBJ1-1
v_call: TRBV9
cdr3_aa: CASSEQDLLNTEAFF
cdr3_nt: TGTGCCAGCAGCGAACAGGATTTATTGAACACTGAAGCTTTCTTT

d_call: TRBD1
clone_size: many
j_call: TRBJ2-1
v_call: TRBV2
cdr3_aa: CASRGTGNNEQFF
cdr3_nt: TGTGCCAGCAGGGGGACAGGGAACAATGAGCAGTTCTTC

d_call: TRBD1
clone_size: NA
j_call: TRBJ2-7
v_call: TRBV2
cdr3_aa: CASRQGVYEQYF
cdr3_nt: TGTGCCAGCAGACAGGGGGTTTACGAGCAGTACTTC

d_call: NA
clone_size: NA
j_call: TRBJ1-5
v_call: TRBV19
cdr3_aa: CASSIGFGQLSNQPQHF
cdr3_nt: TGTGCCAGTAGTATCGGTTTCGGACAGTTGAGCAATCAGCCCCAGCATTTT

d_call: TRBD2
clone_size: NA
j_call: TRBJ2-3
v_call: TRBV5-4
cdr3_aa: CASSFAGGRTDTQYF
cdr3_nt: TGTGCCAGCAGCTTCGCGGGAGGTCGCACAGATACGCAGTATTTT

d_call: NA
clone_size: once
j_call: TRBJ2-7
v_call: TRBV19
cdr3_aa: CASSIGRGLLDSSYEQYF
cdr3_nt: TGTGCCAGTAGTATAGGTCGAGGGCTTTTGGACAGCTCCTACGAGCAGTACTTC

d_call: TRBD1
clone_size: NA
j_call: TRBJ2-3
v_call: TRBV5-1
cdr3_aa: CASSPEGAPDTQYF
cdr3_nt: TGCGCCAGCAGCCCTGAGGGGGCACCAGATACGCAGTATTTT

d_call: TRBD2
clone_size: NA
j_call: TRBJ2-1
v_call: TRBV9
cdr3_aa: CASSPTGRALPREQFF
cdr3_nt: TGTGCCAGCAGCCCGACGGGGAGGGCCCTCCCAAGGGAGCAGTTCTTC

d_call: NA
clone_size: NA
j_call: TRBJ2-1
v_call: TRBV12-3/TRBV12-4
cdr3_aa: CASRTYNEQFF
cdr3_nt: TGTGCCAGCAGGACATACAATGAGCAGTTCTTC

d_call: TRBD2
clone_size: NA
j_call: TRBJ2-5
v_call: TRBV2
cdr3_aa: CASSEWTSEETQYF
cdr3_nt: TGTGCCAGCAGTGAATGGACTAGCGAGGAGACCCAGTACTTC

d_call: TRBD2
clone_size: NA
j_call: TRBJ2-1
v_call: TRBV5-6
cdr3_aa: CASSRGLAGLNEQFF
cdr3_nt: TGTGCCAGCAGCAGGGGACTAGCGGGATTAAATGAGCAGTTCTTC

d_call: NA
clone_size: few
j_call: TRBJ2-5
v_call: TRBV5-1
cdr3_aa: CASSPGMETQYF
cdr3_nt: TGCGCCAGCAGCCCGGGGATGGAGACCCAGTACTTC